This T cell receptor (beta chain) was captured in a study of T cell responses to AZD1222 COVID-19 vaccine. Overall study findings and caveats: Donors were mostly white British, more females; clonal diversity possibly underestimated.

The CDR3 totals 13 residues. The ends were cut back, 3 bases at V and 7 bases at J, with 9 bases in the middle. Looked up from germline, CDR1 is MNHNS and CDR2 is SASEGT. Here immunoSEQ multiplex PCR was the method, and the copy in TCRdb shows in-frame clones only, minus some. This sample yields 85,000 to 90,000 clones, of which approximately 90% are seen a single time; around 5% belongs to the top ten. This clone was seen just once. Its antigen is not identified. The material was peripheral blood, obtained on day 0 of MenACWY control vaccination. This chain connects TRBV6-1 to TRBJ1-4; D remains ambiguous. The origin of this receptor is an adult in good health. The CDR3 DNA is TGTGCCAGCAGTGACAACATAGCTGAAAAACTGTTTTTT. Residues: CASSDNIAEKLFF.